This TCR beta chain was recovered during a study of T cells in Graves' hyperthyroidism and ophthalmopathy. Overall study results and limits: Within blood appeared most thyroid clonotypes that had expanded above 0.001.

Amplified TCR beta CDR3 regions derived from RNA transcripts. TCR CDR3 regions were first amplified by RT-PCR with HTBI primers. TCRdb used MiXCR to reprocess the multiplex PCR reads, holding one entry per CDR3 protein. The sample lists more than 550,000 distinct CDR3 sequences, 45% occurring once. The CDR3 is 10 residues long. Germline CDR1 SQVTM, CDR2 ANQGSEA. The V end was cut by 2 bases, the J end by 8 bases, with 6 bases between. This clonotype was recorded many times. Its antigen is currently unknown. The sequence was obtained from an adult man with Graves' disease, either hyperthyroidism or ophthalmopathy (not recorded which). This chain joins TRBV29-1 and TRBJ1-2; D gene unclear. Sequencing used peripheral blood or thyroid tissue (not recorded which). CDR3 sequence: CSVETRGYTF. The CDR3 coding sequence is TGCAGCGTTGAAACCAGGGGCTACACCTTC.